The rows below give T cell receptor beta chains drawn from one sample of a study of blood T cell repertoires in COVID-19. The table came from immunoSEQ multiplex PCR; TCRdb's copy has only in-frame clones and leaves some out. The repertoire holds 65,000 to 90,000 clones, with around 86% as singletons. The sample was peripheral blood. Receptors were obtained from a man aged 45-60 years with active COVID-19. Each CDR3 is given with its conserved first and last residue. D genes are given only for firm matches. Part of the rows lack a size; the others show once, few, many or a class for expanded clones.

clone size: NA; D gene: TRBD1; V gene: TRBV5-4; J gene: TRBJ1-5; CDR3 protein: CASSSPDRECYQPQHF; CDR3 DNA: TGTGCCAGCAGCTCCCCGGACAGGGAGTGCTATCAGCCCCAGCATTTT
clone size: NA; D gene: TRBD2; V gene: TRBV5-1; J gene: TRBJ2-5; CDR3 protein: CASSFGGAQETQYF; CDR3 DNA: TGCGCCAGCAGCTTCGGGGGGGCGCAAGAGACCCAGTACTTC
clone size: NA; D gene: TRBD1; V gene: TRBV19; J gene: TRBJ1-2; CDR3 protein: CASRKVGGGGYTF; CDR3 DNA: TGTGCCAGTAGGAAGGTAGGGGGCGGTGGCTACACCTTC
clone size: NA; D gene: TRBD1; V gene: TRBV7-2; J gene: TRBJ2-1; CDR3 protein: CASSSRQGADEQFF; CDR3 DNA: TGTGCCAGCAGCTCACGACAGGGGGCGGATGAGCAGTTCTTC
clone size: once; D gene: NA; V gene: TRBV27; J gene: TRBJ2-4; CDR3 protein: CASKDGAGAKNIQYF; CDR3 DNA: TGTGCCAGCAAGGATGGGGCTGGGGCCAAAAACATTCAGTACTTC
clone size: NA; D gene: TRBD1; V gene: TRBV5-6; J gene: TRBJ2-2; CDR3 protein: CASSRMGQGYTGELFF; CDR3 DNA: TGTGCCAGCAGCCGTATGGGACAGGGGTACACCGGGGAGCTGTTTTTT
clone size: NA; D gene: TRBD2; V gene: TRBV2; J gene: TRBJ2-1; CDR3 protein: CASSAPGTSGGNEQFF; CDR3 DNA: TGTGCCAGCAGTGCCCCCGGGACTAGCGGGGGGAATGAGCAGTTCTTC
clone size: NA; D gene: NA; V gene: TRBV9; J gene: TRBJ2-1; CDR3 protein: CASSVGSLGGGEQFF; CDR3 DNA: TGTGCCAGCAGCGTAGGCTCTTTAGGAGGAGGTGAGCAGTTCTTC
clone size: NA; D gene: NA; V gene: TRBV29-1; J gene: TRBJ1-1; CDR3 protein: CSVDAGFIAEAFF; CDR3 DNA: TGCAGCGTCGATGCGGGGTTTATCGCTGAAGCTTTCTTT
clone size: NA; D gene: TRBD1; V gene: TRBV10-3; J gene: TRBJ1-1; CDR3 protein: CAIGHRDRGSAFF; CDR3 DNA: TGTGCCATCGGGCACCGGGACAGGGGTTCCGCTTTCTTT
clone size: NA; D gene: NA; V gene: TRBV5-4; J gene: TRBJ1-1; CDR3 protein: CAVQSGREVEAFF; CDR3 DNA: TGTGCCGTACAATCGGGCAGGGAGGTTGAAGCTTTCTTT
clone size: NA; D gene: NA; V gene: TRBV18; J gene: TRBJ1-1; CDR3 protein: CASSSGENTEAFF; CDR3 DNA: TGTGCCAGCTCATCAGGGGAGAACACTGAAGCTTTCTTT
clone size: NA; D gene: NA; V gene: TRBV4-3; J gene: TRBJ2-1; CDR3 protein: CASSQDRPGPNEQFF; CDR3 DNA: TGCGCCAGCAGCCAAGACCGACCGGGTCCCAATGAGCAGTTCTTC
clone size: NA; D gene: TRBD1; V gene: TRBV5-4; J gene: TRBJ2-5; CDR3 protein: CASSPDRGRGRETQYF; CDR3 DNA: TGTGCCAGCAGCCCCGACAGGGGGCGAGGGCGAGAGACCCAGTACTTC
clone size: few; D gene: NA; V gene: TRBV11-2; J gene: TRBJ1-6; CDR3 protein: CASSLDRTGTLHF; CDR3 DNA: TGTGCCAGCAGCTTAGATCGCACCGGGACCCTCCACTTT
clone size: NA; D gene: NA; V gene: TRBV7-3; J gene: TRBJ2-5; CDR3 protein: CASSSLEETQYF; CDR3 DNA: TGTGCCAGCAGCTCCCTCGAAGAGACCCAGTACTTC
clone size: NA; D gene: TRBD1; V gene: TRBV28; J gene: TRBJ1-5; CDR3 protein: CASSLTGPLLNQPQHF; CDR3 DNA: TGTGCCAGCAGTTTGACAGGGCCCCTGTTAAATCAGCCCCAGCATTTT
clone size: NA; D gene: NA; V gene: TRBV5-8; J gene: TRBJ1-1; CDR3 protein: CANTRVAGTEAFF; CDR3 DNA: TGTGCCAACACCAGGGTGGCGGGAACTGAAGCTTTCTTT
clone size: few; D gene: NA; V gene: TRBV5-4; J gene: TRBJ1-4; CDR3 protein: CASSLHGGANEKLFF; CDR3 DNA: TGTGCCAGCAGCCTCCATGGGGGGGCTAATGAAAAACTGTTTTTT
clone size: NA; D gene: TRBD2; V gene: TRBV5-6; J gene: TRBJ2-3; CDR3 protein: CASSTSWGFSGNTDTQYF; CDR3 DNA: TGTGCCAGCAGCACGTCGTGGGGATTTAGCGGGAATACAGATACGCAGTATTTT
clone size: few; D gene: NA; V gene: TRBV21-1; J gene: TRBJ1-2; CDR3 protein: CASSLQGGHPPDYGYTF; CDR3 DNA: TGTGCCAGCAGCCTCCAGGGAGGACACCCCCCAGACTATGGCTACACCTTC
clone size: NA; D gene: TRBD1; V gene: TRBV19; J gene: TRBJ1-3; CDR3 protein: CASSRTGTGNTIYF; CDR3 DNA: TGTGCCAGTAGTCGGACAGGGACTGGAAACACCATATATTTT
clone size: NA; D gene: NA; V gene: TRBV10-3; J gene: TRBJ1-1; CDR3 protein: CAISLTGGLTEAFF; CDR3 DNA: TGTGCCATCAGCCTGACGGGAGGATTGACTGAAGCTTTCTTT
clone size: NA; D gene: NA; V gene: TRBV10-3; J gene: TRBJ2-2; CDR3 protein: CAIRAGRNKAHTGELFF; CDR3 DNA: TGTGCCATCAGGGCGGGGCGCAATAAAGCCCACACCGGGGAGCTGTTTTTT
clone size: NA; D gene: NA; V gene: TRBV7-2; J gene: TRBJ1-1; CDR3 protein: CASSPPGLRNTEAFF; CDR3 DNA: TGTGCCAGCAGCCCACCGGGACTCAGGAACACTGAAGCTTTCTTT
clone size: NA; D gene: NA; V gene: TRBV19; J gene: TRBJ1-2; CDR3 protein: CASSITYPYGYTF; CDR3 DNA: TGTGCCAGTAGTATTACATACCCCTATGGCTACACCTTC
clone size: NA; D gene: TRBD1; V gene: TRBV4-1; J gene: TRBJ2-5; CDR3 protein: CASSLSPGTGGGGQETQYF; CDR3 DNA: TGCGCCAGCAGCCTCTCACCCGGGACAGGGGGAGGGGGCCAAGAGACCCAGTACTTC
clone size: NA; D gene: NA; V gene: TRBV4-3; J gene: TRBJ2-7; CDR3 protein: CASSQTNTYPNEQYF; CDR3 DNA: TGCGCCAGCAGCCAAACTAACACTTACCCCAACGAGCAGTACTTC
clone size: NA; D gene: NA; V gene: TRBV6-5; J gene: TRBJ2-1; CDR3 protein: CASSREGGEFF; CDR3 DNA: TGTGCCAGCAGTCGAGAGGGGGGGGAGTTCTTC
clone size: NA; D gene: NA; V gene: TRBV7-8; J gene: TRBJ2-7; CDR3 protein: CASSPAGKVYEQYF; CDR3 DNA: TGTGCCAGCAGCCCCGCAGGAAAGGTCTACGAGCAGTACTTC
clone size: few; D gene: NA; V gene: TRBV4-3; J gene: TRBJ2-4; CDR3 protein: CASSQDGSRQGSSIQYF; CDR3 DNA: TGCGCCAGCAGCCAAGATGGAAGTCGGCAGGGTTCGAGCATTCAGTACTTC
clone size: NA; D gene: NA; V gene: TRBV7-2; J gene: TRBJ2-7; CDR3 protein: CASSFSLSYEQYF; CDR3 DNA: TGTGCCAGCAGCTTTTCCCTCTCCTACGAGCAGTACTTC
clone size: NA; D gene: NA; V gene: TRBV11-1; J gene: TRBJ2-3; CDR3 protein: CASSPRTFTDTQYF; CDR3 DNA: TGTGCCAGCAGCCCCAGGACTTTCACAGATACGCAGTATTTT
clone size: NA; D gene: NA; V gene: TRBV7-2; J gene: TRBJ2-7; CDR3 protein: CASSPYSTGTYEQYF; CDR3 DNA: TGTGCCAGCAGCCCATACTCGACGGGGACCTACGAGCAGTACTTC
clone size: NA; D gene: NA; V gene: TRBV28; J gene: TRBJ1-1; CDR3 protein: CASVRNTEAFF; CDR3 DNA: TGTGCCAGCGTCAGGAACACTGAAGCTTTCTTT
clone size: NA; D gene: NA; V gene: TRBV7-2; J gene: TRBJ2-3; CDR3 protein: CASSLVSDTQYF; CDR3 DNA: TGTGCCAGCAGCTTAGTATCAGATACGCAGTATTTT
clone size: NA; D gene: TRBD2; V gene: TRBV28; J gene: TRBJ2-1; CDR3 protein: CASCGSYEQFF; CDR3 DNA: TGTGCCAGTTGCGGGAGCTATGAGCAGTTCTTC
clone size: NA; D gene: TRBD1; V gene: TRBV27; J gene: TRBJ2-2; CDR3 protein: CASSLSGGSAGELFF; CDR3 DNA: TGTGCCAGCAGTTTATCAGGGGGCTCGGCCGGGGAGCTGTTTTTT
clone size: NA; D gene: NA; V gene: TRBV29-1; J gene: TRBJ1-3; CDR3 protein: CSVSIGGGSGNTIYF; CDR3 DNA: TGCAGCGTATCAATCGGTGGGGGCTCAGGAAACACCATATATTTT
clone size: NA; D gene: NA; V gene: TRBV7-9; J gene: TRBJ1-6; CDR3 protein: CASSPGPGANSPLHF; CDR3 DNA: TGTGCCAGCAGCCCTGGGCCAGGGGCAAACTCACCCCTCCACTTT
clone size: NA; D gene: TRBD1; V gene: TRBV5-1; J gene: TRBJ1-6; CDR3 protein: CASSERTGGESPLHF; CDR3 DNA: TGCGCCAGCAGCGAGAGGACAGGGGGCGAATCACCCCTCCACTTT
clone size: NA; D gene: TRBD1; V gene: TRBV28; J gene: TRBJ2-1; CDR3 protein: CASSQYRGSSYNEQFF; CDR3 DNA: TGTGCCAGCAGTCAGTACAGGGGTTCCAGCTACAATGAGCAGTTCTTC
clone size: once; D gene: TRBD1; V gene: TRBV14; J gene: TRBJ2-7; CDR3 protein: CASSQETGFYEQYF; CDR3 DNA: TGTGCCAGCAGCCAAGAGACAGGGTTCTACGAGCAGTACTTC
clone size: few; D gene: NA; V gene: TRBV5-6; J gene: TRBJ2-7; CDR3 protein: CASSSTREQYF; CDR3 DNA: TGTGCCAGCAGCTCCACCCGGGAGCAGTACTTC
clone size: NA; D gene: TRBD2; V gene: TRBV29-1; J gene: TRBJ2-7; CDR3 protein: CSVGVYSGSLLDEQYF; CDR3 DNA: TGCAGCGTTGGAGTCTATAGCGGGAGTCTCCTGGACGAGCAGTACTTC
clone size: NA; D gene: TRBD2; V gene: TRBV6-2/TRBV6-3; J gene: TRBJ2-7; CDR3 protein: CASSYAGLAGRQYF; CDR3 DNA: TGTGCCAGCAGTTACGCGGGACTAGCGGGACGACAGTACTTC
clone size: NA; D gene: NA; V gene: TRBV19; J gene: TRBJ1-1; CDR3 protein: CASKVGEETEAFF; CDR3 DNA: TGTGCCAGTAAGGTCGGGGAAGAAACTGAAGCTTTCTTT
clone size: NA; D gene: NA; V gene: TRBV15; J gene: TRBJ1-3; CDR3 protein: CATSSVIGAGYSGNTIYF; CDR3 DNA: TGTGCCACCAGCAGTGTTATTGGGGCAGGGTACTCTGGAAACACCATATATTTT
clone size: NA; D gene: NA; V gene: TRBV7-2; J gene: TRBJ1-1; CDR3 protein: CASSLNGGANTEAFF; CDR3 DNA: TGTGCCAGCAGCTTAAACGGCGGGGCCAACACTGAAGCTTTCTTT
clone size: NA; D gene: NA; V gene: TRBV7-2; J gene: TRBJ1-2; CDR3 protein: CASSLVRSREQGYTF; CDR3 DNA: TGTGCCAGCAGCTTAGTAAGATCCAGGGAACAGGGCTACACCTTC
clone size: NA; D gene: NA; V gene: TRBV20-1; J gene: TRBJ1-5; CDR3 protein: CSASLAQPQHF; CDR3 DNA: TGCAGTGCTAGCTTAGCTCAGCCCCAGCATTTT
clone size: NA; D gene: NA; V gene: TRBV2; J gene: TRBJ2-1; CDR3 protein: CASSSGLNEQFF; CDR3 DNA: TGTGCCAGCAGTAGCGGGCTCAATGAGCAGTTCTTC
clone size: NA; D gene: TRBD1; V gene: TRBV7-3; J gene: TRBJ2-2; CDR3 protein: CASSLSGGSSGELFF; CDR3 DNA: TGTGCCAGCAGCTTATCAGGGGGTTCTTCCGGGGAGCTGTTTTTT